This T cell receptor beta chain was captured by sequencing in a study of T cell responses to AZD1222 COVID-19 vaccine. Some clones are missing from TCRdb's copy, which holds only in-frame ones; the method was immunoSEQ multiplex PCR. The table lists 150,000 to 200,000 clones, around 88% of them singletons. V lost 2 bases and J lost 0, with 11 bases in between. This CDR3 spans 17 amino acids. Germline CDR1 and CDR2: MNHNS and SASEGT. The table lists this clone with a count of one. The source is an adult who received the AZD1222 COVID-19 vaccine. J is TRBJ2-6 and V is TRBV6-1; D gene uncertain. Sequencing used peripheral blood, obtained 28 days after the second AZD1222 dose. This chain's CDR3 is CASSEWQIYSGANVLTF. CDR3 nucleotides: TGTGCCAGCAGTGAATGGCAGATCTACTCTGGGGCCAACGTCCTGACTTTC.